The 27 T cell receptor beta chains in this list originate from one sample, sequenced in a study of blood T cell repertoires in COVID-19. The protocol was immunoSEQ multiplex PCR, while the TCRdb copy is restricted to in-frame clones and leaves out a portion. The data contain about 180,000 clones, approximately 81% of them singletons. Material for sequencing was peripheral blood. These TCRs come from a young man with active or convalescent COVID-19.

The CDR3 sequence: CASRRNEKLFF. The CDR3 DNA follows: TGCGCCAGCAGGCGGAATGAAAAACTGTTTTTT. The chain links TRBV4-1 to TRBJ1-4; no clear D gene. Deletions cut 6 bases from V and 5 bases from J, with 4 bases between. The length of the CDR3 is 11 residues. The germline V gene has CDR1 MGHRA and CDR2 YSYEKL.

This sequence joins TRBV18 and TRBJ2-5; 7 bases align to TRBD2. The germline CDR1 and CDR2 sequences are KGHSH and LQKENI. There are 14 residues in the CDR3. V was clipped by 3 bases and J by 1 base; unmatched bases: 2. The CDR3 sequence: CASSPGTIQETQYF. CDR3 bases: TGTGCCAGCTCACCGGGGACTATCCAAGAGACCCAGTACTTC.

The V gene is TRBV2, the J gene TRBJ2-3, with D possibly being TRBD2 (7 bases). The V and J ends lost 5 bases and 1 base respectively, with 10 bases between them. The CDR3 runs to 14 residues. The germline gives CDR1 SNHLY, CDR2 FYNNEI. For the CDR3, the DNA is TGTGCCAGCAGTCGGGGGGCCGGCACAGATACGCAGTATTTT. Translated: CASSRGAGTDTQYF.

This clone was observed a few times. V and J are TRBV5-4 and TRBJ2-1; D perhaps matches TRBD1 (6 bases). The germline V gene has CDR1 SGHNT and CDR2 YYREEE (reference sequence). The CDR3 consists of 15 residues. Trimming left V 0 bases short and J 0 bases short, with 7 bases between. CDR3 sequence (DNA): TGTGCCAGCAGCTTGGTGGGGGCCTCCTACAATGAGCAGTTCTTC. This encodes CASSLVGASYNEQFF.

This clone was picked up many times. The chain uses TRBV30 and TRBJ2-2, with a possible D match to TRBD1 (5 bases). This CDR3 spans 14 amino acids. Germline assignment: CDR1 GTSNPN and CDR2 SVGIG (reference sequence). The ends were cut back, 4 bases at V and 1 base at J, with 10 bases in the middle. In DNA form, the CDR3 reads TGTGCCTGGAACCGTGGACAGAACACCGGGGAGCTGTTTTTT. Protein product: CAWNRGQNTGELFF.

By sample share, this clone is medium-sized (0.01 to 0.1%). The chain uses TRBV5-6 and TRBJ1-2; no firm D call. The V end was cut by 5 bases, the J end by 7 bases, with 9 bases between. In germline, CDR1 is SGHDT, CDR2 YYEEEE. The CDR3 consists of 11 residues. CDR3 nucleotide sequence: TGTGCCAGCAGTTATGGAGGTGGCTACACCTTC. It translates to CASSYGGGYTF.

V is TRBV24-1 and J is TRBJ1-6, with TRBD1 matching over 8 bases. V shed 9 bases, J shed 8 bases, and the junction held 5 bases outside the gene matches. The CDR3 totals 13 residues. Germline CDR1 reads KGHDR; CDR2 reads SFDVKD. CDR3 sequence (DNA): TGTGCCACCCCAGGGACAGGACATTCACCCCTCCACTTT. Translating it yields CATPGTGHSPLHF.

The CDR3 DNA reads as TGTGCCAGCAGCAAAACAGGGACCAGCCGAAAACTGTTTTTT. Its protein product is CASSKTGTSRKLFF. The chain is built from TRBV6-5 and TRBJ1-4; the D gene is possibly TRBD1 (6 bases). Trimming removed 6 bases at V and 10 bases at J, with 18 bases between. This CDR3 is built from 14 residues. Germline loops: CDR1 MNHEY, CDR2 SVGAGI.

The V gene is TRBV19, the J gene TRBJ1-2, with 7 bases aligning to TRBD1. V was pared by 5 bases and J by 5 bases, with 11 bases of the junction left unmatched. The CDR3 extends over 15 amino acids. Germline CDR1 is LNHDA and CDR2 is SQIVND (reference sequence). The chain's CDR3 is CASSSSTGKLYGYTF. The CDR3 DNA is TGTGCCAGTAGTTCGTCGACAGGGAAACTTTATGGCTACACCTTC.

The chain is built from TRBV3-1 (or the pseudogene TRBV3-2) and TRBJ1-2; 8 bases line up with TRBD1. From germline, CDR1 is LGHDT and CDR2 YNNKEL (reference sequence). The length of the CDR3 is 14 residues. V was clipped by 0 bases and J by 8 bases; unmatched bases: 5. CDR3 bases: TGTGCCAGCAGCCAAGATGGACAGGGATGGGGCTACACCTTC. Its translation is CASSQDGQGWGYTF.

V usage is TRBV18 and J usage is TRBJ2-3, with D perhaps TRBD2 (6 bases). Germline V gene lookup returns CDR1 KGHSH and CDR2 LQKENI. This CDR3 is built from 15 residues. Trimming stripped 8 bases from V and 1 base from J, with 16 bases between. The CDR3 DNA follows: TGTGCCAGCACCTTCGGGGCTAGCGGCACAGATACGCAGTATTTT. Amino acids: CASTFGASGTDTQYF.

CDR3 bases: TGTGCCAGCAGTCCCGGGATGAACTATGGCTACACCTTC. Translation gives CASSPGMNYGYTF. The V call is TRBV6-5, the J call TRBJ1-2; no firm D call. Germline assignment: CDR1 MNHEY and CDR2 SVGAGI. V was clipped by 5 bases and J by 2 bases, with 9 bases between them. CDR3 length equals 13 residues.

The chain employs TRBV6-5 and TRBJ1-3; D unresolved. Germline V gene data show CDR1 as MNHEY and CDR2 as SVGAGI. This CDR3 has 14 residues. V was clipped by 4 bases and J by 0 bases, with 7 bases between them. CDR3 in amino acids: CASSFYSSGNTIYF. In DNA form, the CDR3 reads TGTGCCAGCAGTTTCTATTCCTCTGGAAACACCATATATTTT.

The CDR3 region is CASSRQVRGTEAFF. The CDR3 DNA follows: TGTGCCAGTAGTCGTCAGGTTCGGGGGACTGAAGCTTTCTTT. The chain carries TRBV19 and TRBJ1-1; D is perhaps TRBD1 (5 bases). Germline V gene sequence: CDR1 LNHDA, CDR2 SQIVND (reference sequence). This CDR3 has 14 amino acids. The V end lost 5 bases, the J end lost 5 bases, and 15 bases lay between the germline ends.

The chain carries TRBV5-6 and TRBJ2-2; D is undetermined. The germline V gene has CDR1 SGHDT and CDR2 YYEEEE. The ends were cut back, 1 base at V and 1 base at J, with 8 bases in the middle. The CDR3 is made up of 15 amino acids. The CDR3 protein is CASSLLQRNTGELFF. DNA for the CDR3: TGTGCCAGCAGCTTGTTACAACGGAACACCGGGGAGCTGTTTTTT.

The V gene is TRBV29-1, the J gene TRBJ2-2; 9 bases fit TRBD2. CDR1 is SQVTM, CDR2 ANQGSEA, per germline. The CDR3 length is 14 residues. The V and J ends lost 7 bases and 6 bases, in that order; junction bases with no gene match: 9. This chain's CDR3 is CSALAGEFAGELFF. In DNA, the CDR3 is TGCAGCGCCTTAGCGGGGGAATTTGCCGGGGAGCTGTTTTTT.

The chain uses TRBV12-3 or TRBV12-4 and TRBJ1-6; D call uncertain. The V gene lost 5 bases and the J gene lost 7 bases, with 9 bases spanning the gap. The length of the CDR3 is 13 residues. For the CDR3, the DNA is TGTGCCAGCAGTCCCGCGGGGAATTCACCCCTCCACTTT. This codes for CASSPAGNSPLHF.

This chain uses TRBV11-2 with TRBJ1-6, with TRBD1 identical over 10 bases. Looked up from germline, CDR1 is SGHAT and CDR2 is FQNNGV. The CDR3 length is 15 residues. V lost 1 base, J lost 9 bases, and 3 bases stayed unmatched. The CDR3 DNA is TGTGCCAGCAGCTTAGCCGGGACAGGGGTTTCACCCCTCCACTTT. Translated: CASSLAGTGVSPLHF.

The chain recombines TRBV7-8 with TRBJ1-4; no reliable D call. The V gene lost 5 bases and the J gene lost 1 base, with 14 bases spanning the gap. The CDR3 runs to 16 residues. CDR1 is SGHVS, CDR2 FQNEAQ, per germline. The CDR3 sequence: CASSPSRVETNEKLFF. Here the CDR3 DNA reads TGTGCCAGCAGCCCCTCGAGGGTTGAAACTAATGAAAAACTGTTTTTT.

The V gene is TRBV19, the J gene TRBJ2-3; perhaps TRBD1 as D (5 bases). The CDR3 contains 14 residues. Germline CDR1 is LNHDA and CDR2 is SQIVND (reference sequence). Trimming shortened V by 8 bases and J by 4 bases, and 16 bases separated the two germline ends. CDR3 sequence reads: CASSGLRAPDTQYF. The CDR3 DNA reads TGTGCCAGTTCAGGGTTAAGGGCCCCAGATACGCAGTATTTT.

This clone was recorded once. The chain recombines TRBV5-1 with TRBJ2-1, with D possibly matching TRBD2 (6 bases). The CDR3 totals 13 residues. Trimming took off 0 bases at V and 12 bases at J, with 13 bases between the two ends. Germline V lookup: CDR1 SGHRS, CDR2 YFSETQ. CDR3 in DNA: TGCGCCAGCAGCTTGGCCGTCGGGGGTCTGCAGTTCTTC. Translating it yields CASSLAVGGLQFF.

In nucleotides, the CDR3 is TGTGCCAGCACCGAAATCGGGGGAGAGGAAAAACTGTTTTTT. Translated: CASTEIGGEEKLFF. The chain uses TRBV7-9 and TRBJ1-4, with D perhaps TRBD1 (5 bases). The CDR3 is 14 residues long. CDR1 is SEHNR and CDR2 is FQNEAQ in the germline V gene (reference sequence). Trimming removed 7 bases at V and 8 bases at J, with 17 bases between.

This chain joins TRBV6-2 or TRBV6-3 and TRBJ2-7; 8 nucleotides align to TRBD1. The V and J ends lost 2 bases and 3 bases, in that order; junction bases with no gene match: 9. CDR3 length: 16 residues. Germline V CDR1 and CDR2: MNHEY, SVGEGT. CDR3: CASSYNPGGRIYEQYF. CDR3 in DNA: TGTGCCAGCAGTTACAATCCAGGGGGCCGGATCTACGAGCAGTACTTC.

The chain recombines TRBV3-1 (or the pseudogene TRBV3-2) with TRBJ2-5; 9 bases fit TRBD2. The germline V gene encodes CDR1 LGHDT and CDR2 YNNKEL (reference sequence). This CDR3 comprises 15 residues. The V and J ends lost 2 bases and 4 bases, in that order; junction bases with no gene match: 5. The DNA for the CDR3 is TGTGCCAGCAGCCAAATAGCGGGGGACGGAGAGACCCAGTACTTC. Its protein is CASSQIAGDGETQYF.

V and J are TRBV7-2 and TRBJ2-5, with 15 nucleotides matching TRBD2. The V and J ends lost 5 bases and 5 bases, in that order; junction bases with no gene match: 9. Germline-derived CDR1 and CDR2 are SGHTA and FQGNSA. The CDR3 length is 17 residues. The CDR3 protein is CASSGPGLAGGRETQYF. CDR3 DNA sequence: TGTGCCAGCAGCGGACCGGGACTAGCGGGAGGCCGGGAGACCCAGTACTTC.

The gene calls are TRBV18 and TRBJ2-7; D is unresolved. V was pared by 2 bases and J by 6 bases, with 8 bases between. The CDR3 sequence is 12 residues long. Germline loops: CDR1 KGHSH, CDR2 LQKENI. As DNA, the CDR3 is TGTGCCAGCTCACCAGGGCAATTCGAGCAGTACTTC. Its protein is CASSPGQFEQYF. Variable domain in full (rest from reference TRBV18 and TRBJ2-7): NAGVMQNPRHLVRRRGQEARLRCSPMKGHSHVYWYRQLPEEGLKFMVYLQKENIIDESGMPKERFSAEFPKEGPSILRIQQVVRGDSAAYFCASSPGQFEQYFGPGTRLTVT.

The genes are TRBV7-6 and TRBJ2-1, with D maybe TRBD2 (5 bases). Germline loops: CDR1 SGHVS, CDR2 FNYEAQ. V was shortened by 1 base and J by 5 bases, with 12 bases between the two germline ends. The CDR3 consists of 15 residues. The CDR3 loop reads CASSLGAGSHNEQFF. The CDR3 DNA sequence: TGTGCCAGCAGCTTAGGTGCGGGCAGCCACAATGAGCAGTTCTTC.